This TCR beta chain stems from a study of graft-versus-host responses after intestinal transplantation. Study information: Grafts that recipients had were multivisceral, liver-intestinal, or isolated intestinal transplants.

About this clone: Its target is unknown. One end of the junction varies from germline; a read error may be responsible.

Sequencing used immunoSEQ multiplex PCR; TCRdb keeps in-frame clones, though not all of them. The sample includes tens of thousands of clones, around 83% of them seen just once. There are 15 residues in the CDR3. Germline CDR1 reads LNHNV; CDR2 reads YYDKDF (reference sequence). The material was unstimulated CD8+ T cells sorted from spleen or lymph node cells, obtained before intestinal transplant. The chain joins TRBV15 to TRBJ2-7; unclear D gene. The origin of this receptor is a human donor who received an intestinal transplant. CDR3: CVTSRDSDVEIEQYF. CDR3 DNA sequence: TGTGTCACCAGCAGAGACTCGGACGTAGAGATCGAGCAGTACTTC.